This TCR beta chain was identified in a study of memory CD4+ T cells and cytomegalovirus serostatus. Study as a whole: Healthy Belgian adult donors included several CMV-positive and around 25 CMV-negative people.

General observations from the study: The CMV-associated TCR signature appears largely within the CD4+ memory repertoire.

Single viable CD3+CD4+CD8-CD45RO+ cells were sorted as the memory CD4+ T cells. Per the original methods: Out-of-frame sequences were removed, leaving 2,000,000 or so distinct TCRbeta sequences. Clones were sequenced by immunoSEQ multiplex PCR, and TCRdb holds only the in-frame ones, with some missing. The V and J calls and clone size were taken over from that table, and D and trimming were inferred from the DNA. Of tens of thousands of clones in the sample, over 65% are singletons; the top ten hold around 2%. Details on this clone: Its antigen is not known.

The germline V gene has CDR1 KGHSH and CDR2 LQKENI. V lost 3 bases to trimming and J lost 5 bases; unmatched junction nucleotides: 12. This CDR3 is 17 amino acids long. The sequence was collected from an adult in good health and CMV-seronegative. The genes are TRBV18 and TRBJ2-7, with 11 bases fitting TRBD1. Sequenced sample: memory CD4+ T cells from blood. The CDR3, as DNA: TGTGCCAGCTCACCGGGCGCCCCGGGACAGGGGGGTGACGAGCAGTACTTC. It is translated as CASSPGAPGQGGDEQYF.